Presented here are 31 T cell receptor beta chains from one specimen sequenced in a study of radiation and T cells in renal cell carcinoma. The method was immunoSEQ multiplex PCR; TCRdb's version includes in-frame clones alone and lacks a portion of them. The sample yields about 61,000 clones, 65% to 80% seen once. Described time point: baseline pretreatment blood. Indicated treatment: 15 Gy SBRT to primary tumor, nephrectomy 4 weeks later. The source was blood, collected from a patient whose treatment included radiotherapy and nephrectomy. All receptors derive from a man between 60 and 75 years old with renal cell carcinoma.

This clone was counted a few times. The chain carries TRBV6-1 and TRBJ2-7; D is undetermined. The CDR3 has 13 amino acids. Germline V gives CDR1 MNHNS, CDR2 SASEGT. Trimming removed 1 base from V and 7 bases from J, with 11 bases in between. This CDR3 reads CASSEGGLGEQYV. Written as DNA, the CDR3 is TGTGCCAGCAGTGAAGGTGGTCTGGGAGAGCAGTACGTC.

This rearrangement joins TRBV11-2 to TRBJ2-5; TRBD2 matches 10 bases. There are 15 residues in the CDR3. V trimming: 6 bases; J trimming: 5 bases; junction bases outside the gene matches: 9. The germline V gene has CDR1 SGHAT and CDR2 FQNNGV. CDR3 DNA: TGTGCCAGCAGGGGACTAGCGTATCGCCGGGAGACCCAGTACTTC. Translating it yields CASRGLAYRRETQYF.

The CDR3 nucleotides read TGTGCCAGCAGCTTAGATGGGGTCGATGAGCAGTTCTTC. This codes for CASSLDGVDEQFF. The rearrangement uses TRBV7-2 and TRBJ2-1; D not certain. V was clipped by 1 base and J by 8 bases, with 9 bases between them. The germline CDR1 and CDR2 sequences are SGHTA and FQGNSA. The CDR3 length is 13 residues.

This CDR3 is CASSERTANAGNTIYF. CDR3 sequence (DNA): TGTGCCAGCAGTGAAAGGACGGCTAACGCTGGAAACACCATATATTTT. The chain carries TRBV2 and TRBJ1-3; D is ambiguous. Germline V gives CDR1 SNHLY, CDR2 FYNNEI. The CDR3 runs 16 residues. V gave up 2 bases and J gave up 2 bases, with 13 bases separating them.

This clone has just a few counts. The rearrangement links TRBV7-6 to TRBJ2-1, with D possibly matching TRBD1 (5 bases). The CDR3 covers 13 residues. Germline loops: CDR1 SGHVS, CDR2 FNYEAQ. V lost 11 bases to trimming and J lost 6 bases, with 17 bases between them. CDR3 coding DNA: TGTGCCTCCCTCTCGACAGAGAGCAATGAGCAGTTCTTC. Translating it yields CASLSTESNEQFF.

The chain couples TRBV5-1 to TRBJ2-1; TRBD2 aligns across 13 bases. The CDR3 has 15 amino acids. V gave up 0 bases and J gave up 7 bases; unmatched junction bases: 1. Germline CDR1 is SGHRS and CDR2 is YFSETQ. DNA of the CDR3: TGCGCCAGCAGCTTGGGACTAGCGGGAGGAAATGAGCAGTTCTTC. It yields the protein CASSLGLAGGNEQFF.

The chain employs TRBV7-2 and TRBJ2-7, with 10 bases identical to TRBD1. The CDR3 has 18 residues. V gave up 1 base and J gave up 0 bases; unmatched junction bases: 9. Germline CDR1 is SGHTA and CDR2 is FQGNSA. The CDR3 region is CASSLGGQGRTLSYEQYF. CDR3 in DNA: TGTGCCAGCAGCTTAGGGGGACAGGGGCGAACTCTCTCCTACGAGCAGTACTTC.

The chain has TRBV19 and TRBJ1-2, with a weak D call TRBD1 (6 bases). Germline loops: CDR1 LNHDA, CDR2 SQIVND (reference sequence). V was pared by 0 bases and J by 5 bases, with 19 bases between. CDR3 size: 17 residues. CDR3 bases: TGTGCCAGTAGTATAGATCTATCGGCGGGAAGGGGGTATGGCTACACCTTC. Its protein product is CASSIDLSAGRGYGYTF.

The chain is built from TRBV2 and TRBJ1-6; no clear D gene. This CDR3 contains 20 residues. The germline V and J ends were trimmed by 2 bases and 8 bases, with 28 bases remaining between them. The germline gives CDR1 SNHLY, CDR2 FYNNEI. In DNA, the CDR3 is TGTGCCAGCAGTGAACTCCCCTTATACGGGGAGTTGAGTTCGGATTCACCCCTCCACTTT. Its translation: CASSELPLYGELSSDSPLHF.

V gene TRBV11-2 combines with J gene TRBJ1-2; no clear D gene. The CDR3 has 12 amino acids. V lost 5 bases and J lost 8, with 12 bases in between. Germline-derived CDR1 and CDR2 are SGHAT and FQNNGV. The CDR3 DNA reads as TGTGCCAGCAGCCCCCCAGAGGGAGGCTACACCTTC. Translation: CASSPPEGGYTF.

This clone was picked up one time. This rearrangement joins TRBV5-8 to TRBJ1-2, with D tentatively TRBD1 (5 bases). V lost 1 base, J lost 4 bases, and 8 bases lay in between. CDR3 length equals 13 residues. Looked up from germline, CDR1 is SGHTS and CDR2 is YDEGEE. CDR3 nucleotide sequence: TGTGCCAGCAGCTTGCAGGGAGGCTATGGCTACACCTTC. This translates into CASSLQGGYGYTF.

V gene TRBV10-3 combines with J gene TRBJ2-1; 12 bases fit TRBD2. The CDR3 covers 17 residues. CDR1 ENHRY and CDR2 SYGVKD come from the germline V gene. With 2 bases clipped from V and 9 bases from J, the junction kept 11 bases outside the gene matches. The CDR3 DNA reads TGTGCCATCAGTGAGAAATCTAGCGGGAGGGCCGGGGCTGAGCAGTTCTTC. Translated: CAISEKSSGRAGAEQFF.

CDR3 DNA: TGTGCCAGCAGCTCGAGAGGGGGGGGCGTAGATACGCAGTATTTT. Residues: CASSSRGGGVDTQYF. The chain uses TRBV7-2 and TRBJ2-3; tentative D call: TRBD2 (7 bases). Deletions cut 4 bases from V and 5 bases from J, with 16 bases between. Germline CDR1 is SGHTA and CDR2 is FQGNSA. There are 15 residues in the CDR3. Full variable domain (rest looked up from reference TRBV7-2 and TRBJ2-3): GAGVSQSPSNKVTEKGKDVELRCDPISGHTALYWYRQSLGQGLEFLIYFQGNSAPDKSGLPSDRFSAERTGGSVSTLTIQRTQQEDSAVYLCASSSRGGGVDTQYFGPGTRLTVL.

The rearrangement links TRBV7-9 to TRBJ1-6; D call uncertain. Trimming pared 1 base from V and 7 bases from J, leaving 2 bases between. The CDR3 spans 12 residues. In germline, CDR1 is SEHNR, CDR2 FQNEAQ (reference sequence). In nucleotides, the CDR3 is TGTGCCAGCAGCTTAGTGAATTCACCCCTCCACTTT. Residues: CASSLVNSPLHF. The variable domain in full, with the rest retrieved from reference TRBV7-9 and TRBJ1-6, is DTGVSQNPRHKITKRGQNVTFRCDPISEHNRLYWYRQTLGQGPEFLTYFQNEAQLEKSRLLSDRFSAERPKGSFSTLEIQRTEQGDSAMYLCASSLVNSPLHFGNGTRLTVT.

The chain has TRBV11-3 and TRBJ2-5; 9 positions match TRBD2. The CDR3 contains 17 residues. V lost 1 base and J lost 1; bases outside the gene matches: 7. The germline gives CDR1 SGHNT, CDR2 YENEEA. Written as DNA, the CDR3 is TGTGCCAGCAGCTTAGGCCGGACTAGCGCCTTCCAAGAGACCCAGTACTTC. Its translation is CASSLGRTSAFQETQYF.

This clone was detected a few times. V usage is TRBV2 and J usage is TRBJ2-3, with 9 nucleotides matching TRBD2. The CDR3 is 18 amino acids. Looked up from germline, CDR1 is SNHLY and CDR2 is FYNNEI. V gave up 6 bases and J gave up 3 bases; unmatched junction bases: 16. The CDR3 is CASRAPPPGTSRTDTQYF. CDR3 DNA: TGTGCCAGCAGGGCACCCCCGCCAGGGACTAGCAGAACAGATACGCAGTATTTT. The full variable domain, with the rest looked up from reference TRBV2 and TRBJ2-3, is EPEVTQTPSHQVTQMGQEVILRCVPISNHLYFYWYRQILGQKVEFLVSFYNNEISEKSEIFDDQFSVERPDGSNFTLKIRSTKLEDSAMYFCASRAPPPGTSRTDTQYFGPGTRLTVL.

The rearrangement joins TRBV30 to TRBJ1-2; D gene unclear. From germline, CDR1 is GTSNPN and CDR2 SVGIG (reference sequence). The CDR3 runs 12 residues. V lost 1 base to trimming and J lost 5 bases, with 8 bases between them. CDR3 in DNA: TGTGCCTGGAGTGGGCAGAATTATGGCTACACCTTC. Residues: CAWSGQNYGYTF.

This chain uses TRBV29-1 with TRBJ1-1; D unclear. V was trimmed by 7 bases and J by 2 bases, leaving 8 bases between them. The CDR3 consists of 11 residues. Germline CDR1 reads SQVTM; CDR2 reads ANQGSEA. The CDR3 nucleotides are TGCAGCGCGAGCCAAAACACTGAAGCTTTCTTT. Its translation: CSASQNTEAFF.

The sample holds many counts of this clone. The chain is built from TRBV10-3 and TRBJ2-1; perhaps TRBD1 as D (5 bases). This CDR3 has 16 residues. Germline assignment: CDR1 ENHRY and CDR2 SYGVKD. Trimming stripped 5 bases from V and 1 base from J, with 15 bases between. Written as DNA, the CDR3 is TGTGCCATCAGTCCGACAGAGGCCCTATCCTACAATGAGCAGTTCTTC. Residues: CAISPTEALSYNEQFF.

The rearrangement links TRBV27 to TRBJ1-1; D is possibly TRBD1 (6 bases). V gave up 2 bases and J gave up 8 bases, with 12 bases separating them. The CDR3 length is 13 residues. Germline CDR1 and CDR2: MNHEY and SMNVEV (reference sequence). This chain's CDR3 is CASSLIRGEEAFF. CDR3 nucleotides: TGTGCCAGCAGTTTAATCAGGGGAGAGGAAGCTTTCTTT.

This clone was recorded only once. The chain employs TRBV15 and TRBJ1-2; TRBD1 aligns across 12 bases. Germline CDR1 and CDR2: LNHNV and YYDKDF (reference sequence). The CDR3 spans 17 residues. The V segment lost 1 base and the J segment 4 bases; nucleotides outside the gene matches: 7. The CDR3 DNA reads TGTGCCACCAGCAGAGCTGGCGGGACAGGGGGCATCTATGGCTACACCTTC. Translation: CATSRAGGTGGIYGYTF.

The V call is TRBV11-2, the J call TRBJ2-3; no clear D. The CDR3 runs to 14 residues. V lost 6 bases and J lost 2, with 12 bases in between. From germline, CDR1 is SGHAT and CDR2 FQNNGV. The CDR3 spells CASSDTWVTDTQYF. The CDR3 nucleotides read TGTGCCAGCAGTGATACGTGGGTCACAGATACGCAGTATTTT.

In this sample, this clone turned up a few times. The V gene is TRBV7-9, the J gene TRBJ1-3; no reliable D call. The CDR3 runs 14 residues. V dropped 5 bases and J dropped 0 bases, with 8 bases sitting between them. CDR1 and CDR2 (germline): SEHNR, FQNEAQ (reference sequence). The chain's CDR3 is CASSQHSSGNTIYF. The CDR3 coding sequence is TGTGCCAGCAGCCAACATAGCTCTGGAAACACCATATATTTT.

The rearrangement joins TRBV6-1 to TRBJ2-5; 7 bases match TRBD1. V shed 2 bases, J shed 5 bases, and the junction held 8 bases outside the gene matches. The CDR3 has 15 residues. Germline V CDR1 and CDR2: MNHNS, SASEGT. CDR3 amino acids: CASSETGTAPETQYF. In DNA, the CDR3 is TGTGCCAGCAGTGAAACCGGGACAGCTCCCGAGACCCAGTACTTC.

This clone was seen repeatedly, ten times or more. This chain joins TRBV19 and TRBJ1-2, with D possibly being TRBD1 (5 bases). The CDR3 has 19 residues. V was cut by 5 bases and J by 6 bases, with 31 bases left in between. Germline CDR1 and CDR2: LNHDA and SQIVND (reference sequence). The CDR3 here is CASSLLPGRSQAVGNGYTF. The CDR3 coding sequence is TGTGCCAGTAGTCTCCTCCCAGGGAGAAGTCAGGCGGTGGGGAATGGCTACACCTTC.

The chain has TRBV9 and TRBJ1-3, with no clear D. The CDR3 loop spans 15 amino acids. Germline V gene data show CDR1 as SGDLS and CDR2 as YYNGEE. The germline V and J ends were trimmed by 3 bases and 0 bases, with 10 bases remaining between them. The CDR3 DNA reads TGTGCCAGCAGCGGGATTTTGGACTCTGGAAACACCATATATTTT. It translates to CASSGILDSGNTIYF.

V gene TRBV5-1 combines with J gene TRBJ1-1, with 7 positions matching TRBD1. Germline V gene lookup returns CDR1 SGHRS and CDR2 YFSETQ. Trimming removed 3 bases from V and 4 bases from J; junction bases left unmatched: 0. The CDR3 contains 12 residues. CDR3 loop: CASSYRGTEAFF. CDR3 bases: TGCGCCAGCAGCTACAGGGGCACTGAAGCTTTCTTT.

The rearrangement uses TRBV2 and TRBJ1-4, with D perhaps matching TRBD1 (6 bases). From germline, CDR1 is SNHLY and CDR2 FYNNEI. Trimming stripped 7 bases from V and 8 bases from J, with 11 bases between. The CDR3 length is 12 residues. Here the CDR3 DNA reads TGTGCCAGCAAGGGGGGGGGCGAAAAACTGTTTTTT. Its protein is CASKGGGEKLFF.

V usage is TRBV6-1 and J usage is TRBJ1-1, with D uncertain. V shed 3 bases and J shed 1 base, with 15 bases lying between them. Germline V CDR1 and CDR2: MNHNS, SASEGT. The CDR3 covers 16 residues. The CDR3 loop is CASSDGYRVTNTEAFF. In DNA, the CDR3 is TGTGCCAGCAGTGACGGGTATAGGGTCACGAACACTGAAGCTTTCTTT.

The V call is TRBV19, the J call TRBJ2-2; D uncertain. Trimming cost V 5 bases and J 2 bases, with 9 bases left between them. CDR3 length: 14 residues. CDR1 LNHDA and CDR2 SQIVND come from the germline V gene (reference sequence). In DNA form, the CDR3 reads TGTGCCAGTAGTTATAACAGAAACACCGGGGAGCTGTTTTTT. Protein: CASSYNRNTGELFF.

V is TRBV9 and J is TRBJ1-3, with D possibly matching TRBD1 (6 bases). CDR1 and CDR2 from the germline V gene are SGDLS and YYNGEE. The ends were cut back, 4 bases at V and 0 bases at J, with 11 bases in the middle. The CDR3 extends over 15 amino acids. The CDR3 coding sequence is TGTGCCAGCAGCCCTCAGGGGAACTCTGGAAACACCATATATTTT. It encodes CASSPQGNSGNTIYF.